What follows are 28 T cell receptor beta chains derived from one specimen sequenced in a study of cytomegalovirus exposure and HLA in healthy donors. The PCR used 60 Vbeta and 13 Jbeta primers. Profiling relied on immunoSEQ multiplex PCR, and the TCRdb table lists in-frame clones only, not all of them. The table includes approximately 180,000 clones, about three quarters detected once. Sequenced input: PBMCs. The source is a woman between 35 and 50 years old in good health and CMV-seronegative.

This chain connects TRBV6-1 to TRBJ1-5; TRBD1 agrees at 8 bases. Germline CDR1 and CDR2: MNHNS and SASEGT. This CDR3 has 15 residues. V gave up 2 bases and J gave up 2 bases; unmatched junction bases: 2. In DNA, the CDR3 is TGTGCCAGCAGTGAACCGGGACAGGGCAATCAGCCCCAGCATTTT. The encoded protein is CASSEPGQGNQPQHF.

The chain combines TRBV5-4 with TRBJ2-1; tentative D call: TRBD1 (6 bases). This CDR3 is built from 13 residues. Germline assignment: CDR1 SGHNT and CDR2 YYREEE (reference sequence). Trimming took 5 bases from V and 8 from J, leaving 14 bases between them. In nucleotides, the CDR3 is TGTGCCAGCAGTTCACAGGGTCTGGATGAGCAGTTCTTC. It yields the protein CASSSQGLDEQFF. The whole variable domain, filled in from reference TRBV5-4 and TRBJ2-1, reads ETGVTQSPTHLIKTRGQQVTLRCSSQSGHNTVSWYQQALGQGPQFIFQYYREEENGRGNFPPRFSGLQFPNYSSELNVNALELDDSALYLCASSSQGLDEQFFGPGTRLTVL.

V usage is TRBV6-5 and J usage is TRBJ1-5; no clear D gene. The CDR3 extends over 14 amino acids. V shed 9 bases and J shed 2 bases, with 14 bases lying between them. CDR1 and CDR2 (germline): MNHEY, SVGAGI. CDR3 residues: CASKLTGGNQPQHF. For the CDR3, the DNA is TGTGCCAGTAAGTTGACCGGGGGCAATCAGCCCCAGCATTTT.

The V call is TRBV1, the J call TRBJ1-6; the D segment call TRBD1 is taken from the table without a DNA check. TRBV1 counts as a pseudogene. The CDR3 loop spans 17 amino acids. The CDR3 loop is CTSSQRSRTGDNSPLHF. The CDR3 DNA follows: TGCACCAGCAGCCAGCGATCTAGGACAGGGGATAATTCACCCCTCCACTTT.

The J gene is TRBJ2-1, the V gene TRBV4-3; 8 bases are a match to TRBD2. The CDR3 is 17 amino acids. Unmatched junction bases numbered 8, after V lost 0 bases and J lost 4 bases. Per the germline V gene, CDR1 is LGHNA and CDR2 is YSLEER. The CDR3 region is CASSQDPPSGSYNEQFF. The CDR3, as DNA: TGCGCCAGCAGCCAAGATCCCCCAAGCGGGAGTTACAATGAGCAGTTCTTC.

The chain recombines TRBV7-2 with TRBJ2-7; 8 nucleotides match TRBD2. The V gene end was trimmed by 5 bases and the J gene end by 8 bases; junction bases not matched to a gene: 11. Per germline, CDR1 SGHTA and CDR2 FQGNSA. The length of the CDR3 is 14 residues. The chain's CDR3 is CASSITSGLYKQYF. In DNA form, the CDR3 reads TGTGCCAGCAGCATCACTAGCGGATTATACAAGCAGTACTTC.

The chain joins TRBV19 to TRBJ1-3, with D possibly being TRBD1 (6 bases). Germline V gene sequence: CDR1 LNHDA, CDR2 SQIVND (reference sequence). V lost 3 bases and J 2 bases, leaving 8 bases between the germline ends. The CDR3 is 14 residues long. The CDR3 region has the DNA TGTGCCAGTAGTATGGGGGCAGCTGGAAACACCATATATTTT. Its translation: CASSMGAAGNTIYF.

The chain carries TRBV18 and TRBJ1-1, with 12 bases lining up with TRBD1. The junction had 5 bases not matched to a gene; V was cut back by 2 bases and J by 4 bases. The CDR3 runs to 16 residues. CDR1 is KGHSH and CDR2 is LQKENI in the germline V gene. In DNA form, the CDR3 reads TGTGCCAGCTCACCAGGGGGACAGGGGGCAAGCACTGAAGCTTTCTTT. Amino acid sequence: CASSPGGQGASTEAFF.

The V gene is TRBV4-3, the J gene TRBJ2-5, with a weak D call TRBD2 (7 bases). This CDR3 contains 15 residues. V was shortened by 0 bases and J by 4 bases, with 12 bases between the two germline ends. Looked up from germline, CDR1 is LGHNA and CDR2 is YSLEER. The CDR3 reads CASSQDYGGRETQYF. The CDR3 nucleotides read TGCGCCAGCAGCCAAGATTACGGGGGGCGAGAGACCCAGTACTTC.

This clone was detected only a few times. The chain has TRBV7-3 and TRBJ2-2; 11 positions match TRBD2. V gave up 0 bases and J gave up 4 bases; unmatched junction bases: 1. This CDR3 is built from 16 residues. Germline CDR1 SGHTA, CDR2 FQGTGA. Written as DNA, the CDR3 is TGTGCCAGCAGCTTAACTAGCGGGAGGGCCACCGGGGAGCTGTTTTTT. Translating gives CASSLTSGRATGELFF.

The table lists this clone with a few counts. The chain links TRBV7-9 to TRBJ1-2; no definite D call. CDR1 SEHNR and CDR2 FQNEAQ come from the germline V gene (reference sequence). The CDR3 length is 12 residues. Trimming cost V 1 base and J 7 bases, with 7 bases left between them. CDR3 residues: CASSLESSGYTF. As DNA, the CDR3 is TGTGCCAGCAGCTTAGAGAGTAGTGGCTACACCTTC.

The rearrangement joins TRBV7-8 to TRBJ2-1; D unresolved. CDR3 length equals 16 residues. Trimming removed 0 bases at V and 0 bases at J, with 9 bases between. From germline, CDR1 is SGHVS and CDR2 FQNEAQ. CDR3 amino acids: CASSLARASSYNEQFF. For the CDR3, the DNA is TGTGCCAGCAGCTTAGCTCGAGCGAGCTCCTACAATGAGCAGTTCTTC. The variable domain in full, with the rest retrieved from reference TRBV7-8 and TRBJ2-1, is GAGVSQSPRYKVAKRGQDVALRCDPISGHVSLFWYQQALGQGPEFLTYFQNEAQLDKSGLPSDRFFAERPEGSVSTLKIQRTQQEDSAVYLCASSLARASSYNEQFFGPGTRLTVL.

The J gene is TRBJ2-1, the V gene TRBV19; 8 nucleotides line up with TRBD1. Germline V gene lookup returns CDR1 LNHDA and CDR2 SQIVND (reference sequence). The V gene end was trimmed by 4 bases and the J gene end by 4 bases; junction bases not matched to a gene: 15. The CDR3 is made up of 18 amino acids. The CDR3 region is CASSTSRGRGSLYNEQFF. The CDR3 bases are TGTGCCAGTAGTACCAGCAGGGGGCGCGGATCGCTTTACAATGAGCAGTTCTTC.

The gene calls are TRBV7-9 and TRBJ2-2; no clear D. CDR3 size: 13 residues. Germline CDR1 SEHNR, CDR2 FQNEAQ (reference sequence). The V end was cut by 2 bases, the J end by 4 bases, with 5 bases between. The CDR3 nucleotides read TGTGCCAGCAGCTTACTACCCACCGGGGAGCTGTTTTTT. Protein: CASSLLPTGELFF. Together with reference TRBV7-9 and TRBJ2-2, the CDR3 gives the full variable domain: DTGVSQNPRHKITKRGQNVTFRCDPISEHNRLYWYRQTLGQGPEFLTYFQNEAQLEKSRLLSDRFSAERPKGSFSTLEIQRTEQGDSAMYLCASSLLPTGELFFGEGSRLTVL.

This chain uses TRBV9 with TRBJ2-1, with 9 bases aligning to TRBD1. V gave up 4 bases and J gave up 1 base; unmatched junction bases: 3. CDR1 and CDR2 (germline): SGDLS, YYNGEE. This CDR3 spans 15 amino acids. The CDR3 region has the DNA TGTGCCAGCAGCACCGGACAGGGGTCCTACAATGAGCAGTTCTTC. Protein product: CASSTGQGSYNEQFF.

Written as DNA, the CDR3 is TGTGCCAGCAGCCGGACTGACCGATCCTCCTACAATGAGCAGTTCTTC. Encoded protein: CASSRTDRSSYNEQFF. The chain uses TRBV7-9 and TRBJ2-1; D might be TRBD2 (5 bases). The CDR3 totals 16 residues. The ends were cut back, 5 bases at V and 0 bases at J, with 14 bases in the middle. CDR1 and CDR2 from the germline V gene are SEHNR and FQNEAQ (reference sequence).

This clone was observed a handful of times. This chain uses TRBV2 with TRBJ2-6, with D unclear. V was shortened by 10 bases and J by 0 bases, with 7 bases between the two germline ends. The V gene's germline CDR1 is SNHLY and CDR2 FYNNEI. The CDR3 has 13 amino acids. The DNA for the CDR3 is TGTGCCACCACGGGCTCTGGGGCCAACGTCCTGACTTTC. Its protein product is CATTGSGANVLTF. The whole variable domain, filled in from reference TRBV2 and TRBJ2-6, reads EPEVTQTPSHQVTQMGQEVILRCVPISNHLYFYWYRQILGQKVEFLVSFYNNEISEKSEIFDDQFSVERPDGSNFTLKIRSTKLEDSAMYFCATTGSGANVLTFGAGSRLTVL.

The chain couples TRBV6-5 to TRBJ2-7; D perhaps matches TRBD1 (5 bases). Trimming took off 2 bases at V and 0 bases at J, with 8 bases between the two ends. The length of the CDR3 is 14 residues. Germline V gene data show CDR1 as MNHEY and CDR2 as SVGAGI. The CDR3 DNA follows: TGTGCCAGCAGTTACGGGGCGGACTCCTACGAGCAGTACTTC. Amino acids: CASSYGADSYEQYF.

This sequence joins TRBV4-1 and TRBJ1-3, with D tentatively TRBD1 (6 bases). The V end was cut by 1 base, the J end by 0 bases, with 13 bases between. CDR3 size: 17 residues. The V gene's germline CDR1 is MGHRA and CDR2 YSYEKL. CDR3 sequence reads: CASSQGGGFSSGNTIYF. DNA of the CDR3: TGCGCCAGCAGCCAAGGGGGGGGCTTCAGCTCTGGAAACACCATATATTTT.

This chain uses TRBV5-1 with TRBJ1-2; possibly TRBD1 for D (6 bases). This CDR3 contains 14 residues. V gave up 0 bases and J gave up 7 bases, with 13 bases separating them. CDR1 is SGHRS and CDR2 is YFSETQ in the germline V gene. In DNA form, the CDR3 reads TGCGCCAGCAGCTTGGGGGCAGGGGTAGGTGGCTACACCTTC. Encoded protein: CASSLGAGVGGYTF.

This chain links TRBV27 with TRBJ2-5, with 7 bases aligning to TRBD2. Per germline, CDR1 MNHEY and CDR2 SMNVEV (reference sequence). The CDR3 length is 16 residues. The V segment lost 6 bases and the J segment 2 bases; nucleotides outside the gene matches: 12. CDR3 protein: CASRRGGGGTQETQYF. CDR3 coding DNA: TGTGCCAGCAGACGTGGGGGGGGAGGGACGCAAGAGACCCAGTACTTC.

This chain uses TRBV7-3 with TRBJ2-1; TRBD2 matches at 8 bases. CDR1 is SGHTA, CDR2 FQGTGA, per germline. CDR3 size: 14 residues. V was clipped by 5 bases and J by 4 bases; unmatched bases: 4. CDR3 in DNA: TGTGCCAGCAGCCCGGGACTAGGTTACAATGAGCAGTTCTTC. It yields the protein CASSPGLGYNEQFF.

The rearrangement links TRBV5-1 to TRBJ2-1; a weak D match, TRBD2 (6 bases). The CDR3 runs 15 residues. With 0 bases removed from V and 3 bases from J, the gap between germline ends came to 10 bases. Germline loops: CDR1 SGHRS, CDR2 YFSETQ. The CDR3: CASSLDGEDYNEQFF. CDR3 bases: TGCGCCAGCAGCTTGGATGGGGAGGACTACAATGAGCAGTTCTTC.

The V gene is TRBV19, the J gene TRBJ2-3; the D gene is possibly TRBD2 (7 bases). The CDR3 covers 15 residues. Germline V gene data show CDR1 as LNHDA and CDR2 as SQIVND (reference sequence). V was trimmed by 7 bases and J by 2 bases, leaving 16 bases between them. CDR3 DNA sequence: TGTGCCAGTACCCTCCGGGGGGCCAACACAGATACGCAGTATTTT. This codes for CASTLRGANTDTQYF.

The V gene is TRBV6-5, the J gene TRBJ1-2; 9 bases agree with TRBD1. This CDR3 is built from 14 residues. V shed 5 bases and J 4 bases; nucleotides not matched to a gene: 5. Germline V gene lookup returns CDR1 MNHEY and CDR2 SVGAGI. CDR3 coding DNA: TGTGCCAGCAGTCCTTGGACAGGGGTCTATGGCTACACCTTC. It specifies CASSPWTGVYGYTF.

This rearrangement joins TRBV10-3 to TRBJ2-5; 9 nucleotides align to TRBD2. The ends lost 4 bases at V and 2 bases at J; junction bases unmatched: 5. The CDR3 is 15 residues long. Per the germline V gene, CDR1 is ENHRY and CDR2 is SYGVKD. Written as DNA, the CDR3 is TGTGCCATCAGTGCTGGGACTAGCCAACAAGAGACCCAGTACTTC. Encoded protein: CAISAGTSQQETQYF.

The chain's CDR3 is CASNPLGTANSPLHF. CDR3 coding DNA: TGTGCCAGCAACCCCTTAGGGACAGCTAATTCACCCCTCCACTTT. The chain combines TRBV7-2 with TRBJ1-6, with TRBD1 matching over 7 bases. The junction had 9 bases not matched to a gene; V was cut back by 7 bases and J by 6 bases. This CDR3 region has 15 residues. Germline V lookup: CDR1 SGHTA, CDR2 FQGNSA.

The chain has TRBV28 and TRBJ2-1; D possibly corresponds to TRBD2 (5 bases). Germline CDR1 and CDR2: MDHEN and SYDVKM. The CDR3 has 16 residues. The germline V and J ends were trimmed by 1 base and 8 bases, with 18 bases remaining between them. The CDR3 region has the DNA TGTGCCAGCAGTTTATTGGGAGTGATGGGTAAGGATGAGCAGTTCTTC. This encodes CASSLLGVMGKDEQFF.